Below are 20 T cell receptor beta chains sequenced from a single sample in a study of T cells in Graves' hyperthyroidism and ophthalmopathy. It was RNA transcripts that yielded the amplified TCR beta CDR3 regions. TCR CDR3 underwent first-round RT-PCR with the HTBI primer set. TCRdb processed the multiplex PCR reads anew with MiXCR; each CDR3 protein has one entry. Of roughly 800,000 distinct CDR3 sequences listed, approximately 40% are singletons. Sample: blood. Receptor source: a young man with Graves' hyperthyroidism.

Of note for this clonotype: A read error is possible here, since a much larger clone lies one base away. J is TRBJ2-5 and V is TRBV29-1; D remains unclear. CDR1 is SQVTM, CDR2 ANQGSEA, per germline. Trimming cost V 4 bases and J 0 bases, with 12 bases left between them. The CDR3 sequence is 14 residues long. The CDR3 loop reads CSVATERHQETQYF. The CDR3 bases are TGCAGCGTTGCAACAGAACGGCACCAAGAGACCCAGTACTTC.

V and J are TRBV12-3 or TRBV12-4 and TRBJ2-5; D might be TRBD2 (5 bases). The CDR3 consists of 12 residues. The germline V and J ends were trimmed by 7 bases and 2 bases, with 8 bases remaining between them. The CDR3 DNA reads TGTGCCAGCAAAGCGGAACAAGAGACCCAGTACTTC. It translates to CASKAEQETQYF.

This clonotype was recorded a few times. V is TRBV5-5 and J is TRBJ1-2; TRBD1 might be the D (6 bases). The V end lost 5 bases, the J end lost 8 bases, and 19 bases lay between the germline ends. There are 14 residues in the CDR3. Germline V gives CDR1 SGHKS, CDR2 YYEKEE (reference sequence). The CDR3 sequence is CASSLGSGQRGYTF. DNA of the CDR3: TGTGCCAGCAGTCTGGGCAGCGGACAGAGGGGCTACACCTTC.

There are a few counts of this clonotype. This chain links TRBV7-8 with TRBJ2-7; TRBD1 agrees at 8 bases. Unmatched junction bases numbered 9, after V lost 5 bases and J lost 3 bases. CDR1 is SGHVS and CDR2 is FQNEAQ in the germline V gene. The length of the CDR3 is 15 residues. The CDR3 spells CASSPRQGSHYEQYF. The CDR3 region has the DNA TGTGCCAGCAGCCCCCGACAGGGGTCCCACTACGAGCAGTACTTC.

This clonotype turned up a few times. The rearrangement joins TRBV2 to TRBJ1-1; 7 nucleotides line up with TRBD1. Trimming cost V 3 bases and J 0 bases; bases outside gene matches: 4. The germline V gene has CDR1 SNHLY and CDR2 FYNNEI. The CDR3 loop spans 15 amino acids. The CDR3 protein is CASSDAGGMNTEAFF. The CDR3 DNA reads as TGTGCCAGCAGTGACGCAGGGGGTATGAACACTGAAGCTTTCTTT.

V and J are TRBV19 and TRBJ2-5; TRBD1 matches 9 bases. CDR3 size: 15 residues. V shed 6 bases, J shed 4 bases, and the junction held 9 bases outside the gene matches. Per germline, CDR1 LNHDA and CDR2 SQIVND (reference sequence). The DNA for the CDR3 is TGTGCCAGTAGCCCCAGACAGGGGGTGACAGAGACCCAGTACTTC. Amino acid sequence: CASSPRQGVTETQYF.

This clonotype was counted a few times. The rearrangement links TRBV7-6 to TRBJ2-5, with D unresolved. The CDR3 loop spans 14 amino acids. With 1 base removed from V and 5 bases from J, the gap between germline ends came to 11 bases. Germline CDR1 SGHVS, CDR2 FNYEAQ. CDR3 DNA: TGTGCCAGCAGCTTAGTGGCCGGGTACGAGACCCAGTACTTC. Amino acid sequence: CASSLVAGYETQYF. The full variable domain, its missing parts supplied by reference TRBV7-6 and TRBJ2-5, is GAGVSQSPRYKVTKRGQDVALRCDPISGHVSLYWYRQALGQGPEFLTYFNYEAQQDKSGLPNDRFSAERPEGSISTLTIQRTEQRDSAMYRCASSLVAGYETQYFGPGTRLLVL.

This clonotype was seen at least ten times. The chain is built from TRBV10-3 and TRBJ1-6; 7 bases are a match to TRBD1. The CDR3 sequence is 15 residues long. Looked up from germline, CDR1 is ENHRY and CDR2 is SYGVKD. The V segment lost 5 bases and the J segment 6 bases; nucleotides outside the gene matches: 7. This CDR3 reads CAISKDREGNSPLHF. The CDR3 nucleotides read TGTGCCATCAGTAAAGACAGGGAGGGTAATTCACCCCTCCACTTT.

As to this clonotype: The junction shows a germline mismatch at one end, possibly a read error. V and J are TRBV10-3 and TRBJ1-5; D is possibly TRBD1 (5 bases). The CDR3 has 15 residues. Germline assignment: CDR1 ENHRY and CDR2 SYGVKD. In DNA, the CDR3 is TGTGCCAGCAGTTACGGGAGGGGTAGCAATCAGCCCCAGCATTTT. This translates into CASSYGRGSNQPQHF.

As concerns this clonotype: Just one base apart from a much larger clone, this may be a read error. The genes are TRBV10-3 and TRBJ1-3; 7 bases map to TRBD1. The CDR3 covers 17 residues. In germline, CDR1 is ENHRY, CDR2 SYGVKD. The junction had 7 bases not matched to a gene; V was cut back by 2 bases and J by 0 bases. The CDR3 sequence: CAISEGEDRYSGNTIYF. The CDR3 nucleotides are TGTGCCATCAGTGAGGGAGAGGACAGGTACTCTGGAAACACCATATATTTT.

There are many counts of this clonotype. The genes are TRBV24-1 and TRBJ2-5; 12 bases agree with TRBD2. Germline V CDR1 and CDR2: KGHDR, SFDVKD. This CDR3 comprises 16 residues. V lost 5 bases, J lost 6 bases, and 9 bases stayed unmatched. CDR3 sequence reads: CATSGLLAGGQQTQYF. The DNA of the CDR3 is TGTGCCACCAGTGGCCTACTAGCGGGAGGCCAGCAGACCCAGTACTTC.

V and J are TRBV13 and TRBJ2-7; D may be TRBD1 (5 bases). CDR3 size: 15 residues. Trimming took off 1 base at V and 0 bases at J, with 10 bases between the two ends. Germline V CDR1 and CDR2: PRHDT, FYEKMQ (reference sequence). The CDR3 spells CASSLDTGSSYEQYF. CDR3 DNA: TGTGCCAGCAGCTTAGATACAGGTTCCTCCTACGAGCAGTACTTC.

This rearrangement joins TRBV10-3 to TRBJ1-5; possibly TRBD1 for D (5 bases). The CDR3 totals 15 residues. Germline V gives CDR1 ENHRY, CDR2 SYGVKD. V lost 6 bases to trimming and J lost 0 bases, with 12 bases between them. The DNA of the CDR3 is TGTGCCATCAGCCCGGGACTGAATAGCAATCAGCCCCAGCATTTT. It codes for CAISPGLNSNQPQHF.

This clonotype was seen repeatedly, ten times or more. The chain carries TRBV20-1 and TRBJ1-5; tentatively, D is TRBD1 (5 bases). This CDR3 region has 16 residues. V was trimmed by 3 bases and J by 0 bases, leaving 15 bases between them. Germline assignment: CDR1 DFQATT and CDR2 SNEGSKA (reference sequence). CDR3 bases: TGCAGTGCTAGCGACGGGACCGAAGATAGCAATCAGCCCCAGCATTTT. This encodes CSASDGTEDSNQPQHF.

The chain has TRBV14 and TRBJ1-1; 8 bases match TRBD1. From germline, CDR1 is SGHDN and CDR2 FVKESK. The CDR3 length is 14 residues. The trim removed 1 base at V and 5 bases at J, leaving 3 bases unmatched. CDR3 protein: CASSQGRQGTEAFF. The CDR3 DNA follows: TGTGCCAGCAGCCAAGGACGACAGGGGACTGAAGCTTTCTTT.

In this sample, this clonotype turned up many times. The V call is TRBV2, the J call TRBJ1-5, with D perhaps matching TRBD1 (5 bases). V lost 6 bases and J lost 4, with 19 bases in between. CDR1 and CDR2 (germline): SNHLY, FYNNEI. The CDR3 runs to 16 residues. CDR3 region: CASRGESGASNQPQHF. Written as DNA, the CDR3 is TGTGCCAGCAGGGGGGAATCGGGAGCGAGTAATCAGCCCCAGCATTTT.

This clonotype occurred a few times. The chain employs TRBV2 and TRBJ1-5, with D possibly being TRBD1 (6 bases). Germline lookup yields CDR1 SNHLY and CDR2 FYNNEI. The CDR3 is made up of 14 amino acids. Between the trimmed V and J ends, which lost 5 bases and 6 bases, there was a span of 14 bases. The CDR3 region has the DNA TGTGCCAGCAGTACCGGGACATGGTCTCAGCCCCAGCATTTT. The encoded protein is CASSTGTWSQPQHF.

This clonotype has just one count. The chain uses TRBV25-1 and TRBJ2-7; 8 bases match TRBD1. V lost 4 bases and J lost 6; bases outside the gene matches: 11. The length of the CDR3 is 15 residues. Germline CDR1 MGHDK, CDR2 SYGVNS. The CDR3 protein is CASSAPRTGIREQYF. The CDR3 DNA reads TGTGCCAGCAGTGCTCCCCGGACAGGGATTCGCGAGCAGTACTTC.

As to this clonotype: The CDR3 does not end in the conserved phenylalanine or tryptophan, so this is likely a read error. This chain joins TRBV13 and TRBJ1-6; possibly TRBD1 for D (5 bases). CDR1 PRHDT and CDR2 FYEKMQ come from the germline V gene (reference sequence). Trimming pared 5 bases from V and 7 bases from J, leaving 12 bases between. The length of the CDR3 is 14 residues. The CDR3 DNA is TGTGCCAGCAGCGGTGGGACCGGCAATTCACCCCTCCACGTT. This encodes CASSGGTGNSPLHV.

The gene calls are TRBV4-1 and TRBJ1-4; D might be TRBD1 (5 bases). The CDR3 contains 15 residues. Trimming cost V 1 base and J 8 bases, with 14 bases left between them. Germline V gene sequence: CDR1 MGHRA, CDR2 YSYEKL. CDR3 in DNA: TGCGCCAGCAGCCAAGGATCGCAGGGACGAGAAAAACTGTTTTTT. Encoded protein: CASSQGSQGREKLFF.